These 5 T cell receptor beta chains originate from one sample sequenced in a study of blood T cell repertoires in COVID-19. Sequencing used immunoSEQ multiplex PCR; TCRdb keeps in-frame clones, though not all of them. The sample yields 150,000 to 190,000 clones, approximately 81% seen once. The sample was peripheral blood. Receptors originate from a woman aged 55 to 70 with COVID-19, enrolled during active disease.

The V and J genes are TRBV6-2 or TRBV6-3 and TRBJ1-2; no definite D call. This CDR3 is built from 15 residues. The germline V gene has CDR1 MNHEY and CDR2 SVGEGT. Trimming pared 3 bases from V and 4 bases from J, leaving 15 bases between. The CDR3 spells CASSYGTAAIYGYTF. CDR3 coding DNA: TGTGCCAGCAGTTATGGAACAGCCGCAATCTATGGCTACACCTTC.

The chain joins TRBV30 to TRBJ1-1; D possibly corresponds to TRBD1 (6 bases). Between the trimmed V and J ends, which lost 2 bases and 1 base, there was a span of 8 bases. The CDR3 contains 13 residues. Germline assignment: CDR1 GTSNPN and CDR2 SVGIG (reference sequence). The CDR3 region is CAWSKQGNTEAFF. For the CDR3, the DNA is TGTGCCTGGAGTAAACAGGGGAACACTGAAGCTTTCTTT.

The chain employs TRBV12-5 and TRBJ2-3, with 12 nucleotides matching TRBD2. With V trimmed by 5 bases and J by 6 bases, 15 bases remained unmatched. The germline V gene encodes CDR1 LGHNT and CDR2 FRNRAP. The length of the CDR3 is 18 residues. CDR3 nucleotides: TGTGCTAGTGGTCCCAAAGACGGACTAGCGGGGAGGGGCGATACGCAGTATTTT. It is translated as CASGPKDGLAGRGDTQYF.

J is TRBJ2-3 and V is TRBV2; TRBD2 is a possible D gene (6 bases). V was trimmed by 10 bases and J by 6 bases, leaving 11 bases between them. The germline V gene has CDR1 SNHLY and CDR2 FYNNEI. There are 11 residues in the CDR3. CDR3 region: CATWGEDTQYF. The CDR3 coding sequence is TGTGCCACTTGGGGGGAGGATACGCAGTATTTT.

V gene TRBV3-1 (or the pseudogene TRBV3-2) combines with J gene TRBJ2-5; a possible D gene is TRBD2 (6 bases). Germline CDR1 is LGHDT and CDR2 is YNNKEL (reference sequence). V was trimmed by 0 bases and J by 9 bases, leaving 14 bases between them. This CDR3 contains 14 residues. CDR3: CASSQEGPRRAQYF. The CDR3 nucleotides read TGTGCCAGCAGCCAAGAGGGACCGCGGAGGGCCCAGTACTTC.